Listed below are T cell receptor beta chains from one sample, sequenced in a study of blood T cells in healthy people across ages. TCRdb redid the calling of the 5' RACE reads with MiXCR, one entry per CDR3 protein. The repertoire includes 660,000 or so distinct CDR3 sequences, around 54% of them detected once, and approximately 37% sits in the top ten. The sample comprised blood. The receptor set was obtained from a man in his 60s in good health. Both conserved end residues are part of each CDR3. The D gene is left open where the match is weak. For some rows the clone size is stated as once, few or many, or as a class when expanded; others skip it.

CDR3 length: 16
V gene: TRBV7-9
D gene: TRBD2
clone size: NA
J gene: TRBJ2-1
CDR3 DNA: TGTGCCAGCAGGCCAAGACTAGCGGGGGGTTACAATGAGCAGTTCTTC
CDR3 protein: CASRPRLAGGYNEQFF

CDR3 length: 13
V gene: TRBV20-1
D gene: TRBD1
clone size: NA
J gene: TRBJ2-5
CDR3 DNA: TGCAGTGCTAGGGCCCCGGGACAGGGAACCCAGTACTTC
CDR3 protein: CSARAPGQGTQYF

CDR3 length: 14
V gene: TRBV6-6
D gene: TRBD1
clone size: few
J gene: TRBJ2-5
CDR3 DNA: TGTGCCAGCAGTCCAGGACAGGGGACCGGGACCCAGTACTTC
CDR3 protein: CASSPGQGTGTQYF

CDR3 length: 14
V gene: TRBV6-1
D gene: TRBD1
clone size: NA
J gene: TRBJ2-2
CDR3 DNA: TGTGCCAGCGTACAGGGGGCCGCAACCGGGGAGCTGTTTTTT
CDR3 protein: CASVQGAATGELFF

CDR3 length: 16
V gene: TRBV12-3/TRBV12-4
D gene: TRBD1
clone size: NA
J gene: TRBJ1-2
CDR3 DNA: TGTGCCAGCAGTTCAACCCACGGACAGGCTAACTATGGCTACACCTTC
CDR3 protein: CASSSTHGQANYGYTF

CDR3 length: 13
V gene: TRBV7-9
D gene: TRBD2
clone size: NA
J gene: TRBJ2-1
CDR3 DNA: TGTGCCGGAGAGCGCGGGGGTAAAAATGAGCAGTTCTTC
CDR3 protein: CAGERGGKNEQFF

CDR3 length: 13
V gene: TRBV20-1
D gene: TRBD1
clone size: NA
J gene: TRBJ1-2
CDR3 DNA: TGCAGTGCGTACAGGGGTCCTAACTATGGCTACACCTTC
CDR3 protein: CSAYRGPNYGYTF

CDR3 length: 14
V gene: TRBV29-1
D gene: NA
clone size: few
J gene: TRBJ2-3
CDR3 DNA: TGCAGCGTTGGAGTGGGGCTAAGCACAGATACGCAGTATTTT
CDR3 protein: CSVGVGLSTDTQYF

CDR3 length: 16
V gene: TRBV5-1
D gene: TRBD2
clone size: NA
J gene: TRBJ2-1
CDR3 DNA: TGCGCCAGCAGCCCCCAAGGACTAGCGGGGGGGGGTGAGCAGTTCTTC
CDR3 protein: CASSPQGLAGGGEQFF

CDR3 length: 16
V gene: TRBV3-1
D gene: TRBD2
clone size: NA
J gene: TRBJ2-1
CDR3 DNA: TGTGCCAGCAGCCTCCTAGCGGGGTTATCCTACAATGAGCAGTTCTTC
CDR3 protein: CASSLLAGLSYNEQFF

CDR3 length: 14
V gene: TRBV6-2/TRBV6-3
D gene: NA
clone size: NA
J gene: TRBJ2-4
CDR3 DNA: TGTGCCAGCAGTTACGGGACTCGCGTTTGGGAGCAGTACTTC
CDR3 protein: CASSYGTRVWEQYF

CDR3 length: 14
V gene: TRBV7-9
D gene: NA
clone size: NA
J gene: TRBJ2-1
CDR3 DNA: TGTGCCAGCAGCTTAATGGGAGGCGAAAATGAGCAGTTCTTC
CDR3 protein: CASSLMGGENEQFF

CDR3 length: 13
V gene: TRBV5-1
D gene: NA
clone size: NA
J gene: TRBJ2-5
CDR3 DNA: TGCGCCAGCAGCTCATTAGCGGACAATGAGCAGTACTTC
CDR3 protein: CASSSLADNEQYF

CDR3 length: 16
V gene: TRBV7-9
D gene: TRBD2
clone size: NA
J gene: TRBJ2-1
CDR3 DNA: TGTGCCAGCAGCTCAATACTAGCGGGGTCCTACAATGAGCAGTTCTTC
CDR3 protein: CASSSILAGSYNEQFF

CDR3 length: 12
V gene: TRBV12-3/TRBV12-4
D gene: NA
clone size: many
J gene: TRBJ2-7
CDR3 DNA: TGTGCCAGCAGTTTAGGTCCCTCCGAGCAGTACTTC
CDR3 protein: CASSLGPSEQYF

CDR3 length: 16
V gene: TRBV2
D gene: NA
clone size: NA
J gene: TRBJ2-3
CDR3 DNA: TGTGCCAGCAGTGAACAGAGCCTCCGATTCTCAGATACGCAGTATTTT
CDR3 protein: CASSEQSLRFSDTQYF

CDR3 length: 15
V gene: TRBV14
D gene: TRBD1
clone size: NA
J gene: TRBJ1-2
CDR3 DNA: TGTGCCAGCAGCCACCCGGGACAGGGTAGCTATGGCTACACCTTC
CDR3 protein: CASSHPGQGSYGYTF

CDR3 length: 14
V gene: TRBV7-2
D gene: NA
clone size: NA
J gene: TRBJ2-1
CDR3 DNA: TGTGCCAGCAGCACACGGGGTTCCTACAATGAGCAGTTCTTC
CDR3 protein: CASSTRGSYNEQFF

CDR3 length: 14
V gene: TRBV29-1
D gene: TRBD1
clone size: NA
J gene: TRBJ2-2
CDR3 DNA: TGCAGCGCTGGACAGGGGGCTGGTATCGGGGAGCTGTTTTTT
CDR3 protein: CSAGQGAGIGELFF

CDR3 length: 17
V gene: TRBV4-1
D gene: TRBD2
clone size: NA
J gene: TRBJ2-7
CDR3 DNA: TGCGCCAGCAGCCTCAGAGGGGCGGGGGGCCCTTCTGACGAGCAGTACTTC
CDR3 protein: CASSLRGAGGPSDEQYF

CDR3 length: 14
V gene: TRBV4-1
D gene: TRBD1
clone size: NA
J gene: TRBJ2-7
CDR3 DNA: TGCGCCAGCAGCCAAGGGACAGGGCTCGACGAGCAGTACTTC
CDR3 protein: CASSQGTGLDEQYF

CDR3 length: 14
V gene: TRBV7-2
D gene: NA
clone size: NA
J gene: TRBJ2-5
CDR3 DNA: TGTGCCAGCAGCTTATTTTGGGCCAGGGAGACCCAGTACTTC
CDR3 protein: CASSLFWARETQYF

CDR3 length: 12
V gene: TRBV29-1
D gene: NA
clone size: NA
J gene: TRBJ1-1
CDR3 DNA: TGCAGCGTTGAAGTAGGGGGGGCTGAAGCTTTCTTT
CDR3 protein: CSVEVGGAEAFF

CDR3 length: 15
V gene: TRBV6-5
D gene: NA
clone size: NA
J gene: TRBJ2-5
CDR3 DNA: TGTGCCAGCAGTTCTGGAGGGGGCCCTGGGGAGACCCAGTACTTC
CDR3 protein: CASSSGGGPGETQYF

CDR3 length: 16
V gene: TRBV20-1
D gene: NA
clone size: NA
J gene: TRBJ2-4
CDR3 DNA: TGCAGTGCTAGAGGGGAACTAGTAGTGGCCAAAAACATTCAGTACTTC
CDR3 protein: CSARGELVVAKNIQYF

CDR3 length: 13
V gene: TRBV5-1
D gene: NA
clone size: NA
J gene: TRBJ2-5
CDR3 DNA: TGCGCCAGCAGTGCGTTAGGGGGGGAGACCCAGTACTTC
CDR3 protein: CASSALGGETQYF

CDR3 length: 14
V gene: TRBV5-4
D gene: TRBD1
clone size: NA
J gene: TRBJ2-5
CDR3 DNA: TGTGCCAGCAGCTCGGACAGGGGTGGAGAGACCCAGTACTTC
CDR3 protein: CASSSDRGGETQYF

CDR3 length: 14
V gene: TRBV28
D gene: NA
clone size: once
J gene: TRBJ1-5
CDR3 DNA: TGTGCCAGCACCGAGCACCTAGGCAATCAGCCCCAGCATTTT
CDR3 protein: CASTEHLGNQPQHF

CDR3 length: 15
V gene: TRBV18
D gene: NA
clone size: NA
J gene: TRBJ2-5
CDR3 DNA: TGTGCCAGCTCACCCTCCCGGAGCGCCGCAGAGACCCAGTACTTC
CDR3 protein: CASSPSRSAAETQYF

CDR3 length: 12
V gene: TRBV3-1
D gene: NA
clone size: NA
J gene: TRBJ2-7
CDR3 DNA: TGTGCCAGCAGCCAAGATTTTGGCGAGCAGTACTTC
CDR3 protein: CASSQDFGEQYF

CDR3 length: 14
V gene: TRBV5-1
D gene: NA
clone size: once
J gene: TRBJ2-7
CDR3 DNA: TGCACCAGCCGAACGGGTACGGCGGTCGACGAGCAGTACTTC
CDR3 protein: CTSRTGTAVDEQYF

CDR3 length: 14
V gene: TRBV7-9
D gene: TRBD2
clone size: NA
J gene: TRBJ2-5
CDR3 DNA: TGTGCCAGCAGCTCGGGGGGTCCGAAAGAGACCCAGTACTTC
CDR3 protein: CASSSGGPKETQYF

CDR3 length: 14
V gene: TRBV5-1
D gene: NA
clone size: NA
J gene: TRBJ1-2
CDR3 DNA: TGCGCCAGCAGCTTGCAGGGTAGAGAGGATGGCTACACCTTC
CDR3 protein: CASSLQGREDGYTF

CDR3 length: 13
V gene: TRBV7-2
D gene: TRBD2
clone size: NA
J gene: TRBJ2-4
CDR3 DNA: TGTGTCAGCAGCTTGGCGGGGGGAAGCATTCAGTACTTC
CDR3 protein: CVSSLAGGSIQYF

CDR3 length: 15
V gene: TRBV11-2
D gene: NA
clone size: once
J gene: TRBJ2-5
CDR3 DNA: TGTGCCAGCAGCTTAGATGGGGGATCCGGAGAGACCCAGTACTTC
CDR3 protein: CASSLDGGSGETQYF

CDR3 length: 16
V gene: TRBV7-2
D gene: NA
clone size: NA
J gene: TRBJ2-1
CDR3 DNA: TGTGCCTGCAGCTTAGGTGGCGGCCGCCCACCCCATGAGCAGTTCTTC
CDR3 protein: CACSLGGGRPPHEQFF

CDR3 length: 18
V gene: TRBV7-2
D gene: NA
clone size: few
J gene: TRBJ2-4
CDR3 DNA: TGTGCCAGCAGCCCCTCTTACCCGGGGGGCCCAGCCAAAAACATTCAGTACTTC
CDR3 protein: CASSPSYPGGPAKNIQYF

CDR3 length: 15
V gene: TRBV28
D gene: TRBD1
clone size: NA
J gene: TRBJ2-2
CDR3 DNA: TGTGCCAGCAGTTACGACAGGGCCTATACCGGGGAGCTGTTTTTT
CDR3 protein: CASSYDRAYTGELFF

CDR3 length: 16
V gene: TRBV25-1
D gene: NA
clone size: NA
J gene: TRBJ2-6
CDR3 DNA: TGTGCCAGCAGTGAATCTGGGGGCACTGGGGCCAACGTCCTGACTTTC
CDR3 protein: CASSESGGTGANVLTF

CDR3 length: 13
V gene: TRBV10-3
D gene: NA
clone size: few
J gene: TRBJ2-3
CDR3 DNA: TGTGCCATCAGGGGGGCCTCCACAGATACGCAGTATTTT
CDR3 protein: CAIRGASTDTQYF

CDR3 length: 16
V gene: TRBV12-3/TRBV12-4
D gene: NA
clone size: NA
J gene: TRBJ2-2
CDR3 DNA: TGTGCCAGCAGCCCTCGCGCGGGGCCGAACACCGGGGAGCTGTTTTTT
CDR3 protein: CASSPRAGPNTGELFF

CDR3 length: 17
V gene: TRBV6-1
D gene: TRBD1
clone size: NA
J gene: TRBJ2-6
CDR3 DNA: TGTGCCAGCAGACGGACAGGTCACAGCTCTGGGGCCAACGTCCCGACTTTC
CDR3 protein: CASRRTGHSSGANVPTF

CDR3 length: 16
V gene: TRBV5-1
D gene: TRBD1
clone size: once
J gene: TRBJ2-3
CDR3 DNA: TGCGCCAGCAGCCCGGGGACAGCCTCTAGCACAGATACGCAGTATTTT
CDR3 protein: CASSPGTASSTDTQYF

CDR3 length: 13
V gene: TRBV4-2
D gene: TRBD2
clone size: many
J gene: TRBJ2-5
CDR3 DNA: TGTGCCAGCAGCCTAGCGGGGGGGCGTGGAAGGTACTTC
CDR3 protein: CASSLAGGRGRYF

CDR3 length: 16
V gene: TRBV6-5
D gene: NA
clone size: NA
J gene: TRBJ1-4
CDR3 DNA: TGTGCCAGCAGTTACACCTACAGAGCAACTAATGAAAAACTGTTTTTT
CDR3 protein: CASSYTYRATNEKLFF

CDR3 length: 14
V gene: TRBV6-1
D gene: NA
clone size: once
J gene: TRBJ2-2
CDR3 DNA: TGTGCCAGCAGTGAAAGTCGGGGATCCGGGGAGCTGTTTTTT
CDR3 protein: CASSESRGSGELFF

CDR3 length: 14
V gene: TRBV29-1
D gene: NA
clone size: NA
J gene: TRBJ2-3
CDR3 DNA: TGCAGCGTTGCTACAGCTGCTAGCACAGATACGCAGTATTTT
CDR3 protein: CSVATAASTDTQYF

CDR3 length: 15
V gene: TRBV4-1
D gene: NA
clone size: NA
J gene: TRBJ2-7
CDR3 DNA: TGCGCCAGCAGCCAACGAGTTGGCGCGGTCTACGAGCAGTACTTC
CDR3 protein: CASSQRVGAVYEQYF

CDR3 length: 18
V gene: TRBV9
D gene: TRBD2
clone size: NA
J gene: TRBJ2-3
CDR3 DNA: TGTGCCAGCGGCGTACCAAGACTAGCGGGGGGAAGCATGGATACGCAGTATTTT
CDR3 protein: CASGVPRLAGGSMDTQYF